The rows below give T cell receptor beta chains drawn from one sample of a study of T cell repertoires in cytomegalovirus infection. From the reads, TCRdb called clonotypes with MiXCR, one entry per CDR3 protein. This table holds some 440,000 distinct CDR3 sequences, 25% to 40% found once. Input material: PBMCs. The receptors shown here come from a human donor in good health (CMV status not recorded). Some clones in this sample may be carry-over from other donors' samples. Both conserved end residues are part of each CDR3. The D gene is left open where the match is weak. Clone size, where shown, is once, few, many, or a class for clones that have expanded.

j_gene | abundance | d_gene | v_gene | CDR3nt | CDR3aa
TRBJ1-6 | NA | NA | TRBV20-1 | TGCAGTGCCCCAGTGGCTGAGCTGATTTTATCACCCCTCCACTTT | CSAPVAELILSPLHF
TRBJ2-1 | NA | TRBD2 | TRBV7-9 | TGTGCCAGCAGTTTTACCCGCGGGGAGGGGAGGGATGAGCAGTTCTTC | CASSFTRGEGRDEQFF
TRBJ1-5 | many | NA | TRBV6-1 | TGTGCCAGCAGCCAGACAGGCAATCAGCCCCAGCATTTT | CASSQTGNQPQHF
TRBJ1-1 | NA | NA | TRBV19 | TGTGCCAGCGAGGTGACCATGAACACTGAAGCTTTCTTT | CASEVTMNTEAFF
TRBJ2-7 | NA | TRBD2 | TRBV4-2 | TGTGCCAGCAGCCAAGTTGGGGGGGGTAGCTCCTACGAGCAGTACTTC | CASSQVGGGSSYEQYF
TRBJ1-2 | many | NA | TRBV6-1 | TGTGCCAGCAGTGGAGACGGGATTTATGGCTACACCTTC | CASSGDGIYGYTF
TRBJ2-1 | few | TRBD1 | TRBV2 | TGTGCCAGCAGTCGATCAGGGGGCAATGAGCAGTTCTTC | CASSRSGGNEQFF
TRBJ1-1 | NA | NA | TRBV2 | TGTGCCGGCACTGTTACAGGGTCGCCCGTGAACAGTGAAGCTTTCTTT | CAGTVTGSPVNSEAFF
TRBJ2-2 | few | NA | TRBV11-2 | TGTGCCAGCAGCACCTATTCCACCGGGGAGCTGTTTTTT | CASSTYSTGELFF
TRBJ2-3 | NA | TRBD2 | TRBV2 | TGTGCCAGCAGTAAAAGGACTAGCGGGGGGCCTGATGCTAGCACAGATACGCAGTATTTT | CASSKRTSGGPDASTDTQYF
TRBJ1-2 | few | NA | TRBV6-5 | TGTGCCAGCAGTCTGAGGGAAACCCTAAGGGACTATGGCTACACCTTC | CASSLRETLRDYGYTF
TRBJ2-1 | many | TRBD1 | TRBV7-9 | TGTGCCAGCAGACCCCCGGGACAGGGATCTTATGAGCAGTTCTTC | CASRPPGQGSYEQFF
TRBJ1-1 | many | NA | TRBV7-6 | TGTGCCAGTTCCAGCGGCAGGGAGGGCACTGAAGCTTTCTTT | CASSSGREGTEAFF
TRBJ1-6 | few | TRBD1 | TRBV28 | TGTGCCAGCAGTGGCCGGGACAGGGGGCCCTATAATTCACCCCTCCACTTT | CASSGRDRGPYNSPLHF
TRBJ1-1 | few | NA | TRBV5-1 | TGCGCCAGCAGCTCTGCTGGGATTGGGACTGAAGCTTTCTTT | CASSSAGIGTEAFF
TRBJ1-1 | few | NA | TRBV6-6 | TGTGCCAGCAGTTACGGCACAATGAACACTGAAGCTTTCTTT | CASSYGTMNTEAFF
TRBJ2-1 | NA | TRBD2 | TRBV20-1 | TGCAGTGAAATTATTCCCTCTGGCGGGGGGACTTACAATGAGCAGTTCTTC | CSEIIPSGGGTYNEQFF
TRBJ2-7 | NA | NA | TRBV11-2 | TGTGCCAGCAGCTTATTTGGGTCCTACGAGCAGTACTTC | CASSLFGSYEQYF
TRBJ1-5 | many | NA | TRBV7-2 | TGTGCCAGCAGCTTAGGGACTCAGCCCCAGCATTTT | CASSLGTQPQHF
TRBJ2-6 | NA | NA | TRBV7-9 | TGTGCCAGCAGCTTAGGTGGGACTGCTGGGGCCAACGTCCTGACTTTC | CASSLGGTAGANVLTF
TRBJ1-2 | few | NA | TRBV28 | TGTGCCAGCACCGACCCGGGTTTGGGTGGCTACACCTTC | CASTDPGLGGYTF
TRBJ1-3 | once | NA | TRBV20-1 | TGCAGTGCTCGCGTGGGGCGGAGCTCTGGAAACACCATATATTTT | CSARVGRSSGNTIYF
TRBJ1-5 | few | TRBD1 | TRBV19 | TGTGCCAGTGGGCGAAGCGACAGGGGCTTTAGCAATCAGCCCCAGCATTTT | CASGRSDRGFSNQPQHF
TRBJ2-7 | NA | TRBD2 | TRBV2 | TGTGCCAGCAGGCCGACTAGCGGGGGTAGGAACGAGCAGTACTTC | CASRPTSGGRNEQYF
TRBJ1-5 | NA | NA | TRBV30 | TGTGCCTGGAGTGTACAGGGCCTTAGCAATCAGCCCCAGCATTTT | CAWSVQGLSNQPQHF
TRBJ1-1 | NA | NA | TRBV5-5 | TGTGCCAGCAGCTTGGAACCAAATCTGGGAGCTTTCTTT | CASSLEPNLGAFF
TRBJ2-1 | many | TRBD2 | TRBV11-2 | TGTGCCAGCAGCCCCACTAGCGGGGGGCTTCCAAAGAGCTCCTACAATGAGCAGTTCTTC | CASSPTSGGLPKSSYNEQFF
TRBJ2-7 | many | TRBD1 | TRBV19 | TGTGCCAGTAGTTGGACCGGGACAGGGGATTACGAGCAGTACTTC | CASSWTGTGDYEQYF
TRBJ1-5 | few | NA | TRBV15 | TGTGCCACCAGCAGAGATTCCGGCCAGGGGCAGCCCCAGCATTTT | CATSRDSGQGQPQHF
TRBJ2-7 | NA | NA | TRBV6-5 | TGTGCCAGCAGTTACTCGAAGCTGCCAGATCCCTACGAGCAGTACTTC | CASSYSKLPDPYEQYF
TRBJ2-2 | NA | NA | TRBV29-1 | TGCAGCGGTAGCGAGGTGAACACCGGGGAGCTGTTTTTT | CSGSEVNTGELFF
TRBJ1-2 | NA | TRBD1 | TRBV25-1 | TGTGCCAGCAGTGAGCGGCCAGGGGGTGAGGAGGGCTACACCTTC | CASSERPGGEEGYTF
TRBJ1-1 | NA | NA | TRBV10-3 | TGTGCCATCAGTGGGCCGGGGCCCACTGAAGCTTTCTTT | CAISGPGPTEAFF
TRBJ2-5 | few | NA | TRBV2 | TGTGCCAGCAGTGAAGTCGGTGCTCTCGTGGGGACCCAGTACTTC | CASSEVGALVGTQYF
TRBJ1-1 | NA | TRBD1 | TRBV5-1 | TGCGCCAGCAGCTTGGCGGACAGGGGGGTTAAGAACACTGAAGCTTTCTTT | CASSLADRGVKNTEAFF
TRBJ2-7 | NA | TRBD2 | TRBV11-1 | TGTGCCAGCAGCGCGGGGGGAGTGGCGGCAGAGCAGTACTTC | CASSAGGVAAEQYF
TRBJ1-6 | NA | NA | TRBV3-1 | TGTGCCAGCAGCCCGATCGGCGGGGGCAATTCACCCCTCCACTTT | CASSPIGGGNSPLHF
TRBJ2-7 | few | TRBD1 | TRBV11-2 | TGTGCCAGCAGCTCAACAGGGGGTGACGAGCAGTACTTC | CASSSTGGDEQYF
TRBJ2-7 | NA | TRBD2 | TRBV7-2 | TGTGCCAGCAGCCCCATTCTTGGGGGGGGTCCCGAGCAGTACTTC | CASSPILGGGPEQYF
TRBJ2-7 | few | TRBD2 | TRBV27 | TGTGCCAGCACTCCAGCGGGGGGGCCGAGAGAGCAGTACTTC | CASTPAGGPREQYF
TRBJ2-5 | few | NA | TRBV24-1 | TGTGCCACCAGTGGGCCCTCACCCCAGGAGACCCAGTACTTC | CATSGPSPQETQYF
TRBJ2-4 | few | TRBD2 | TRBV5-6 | TGTGCCAGCAGCTTAGGGACTAGCGGGGGCCAGGGCATTCAGTACTTC | CASSLGTSGGQGIQYF
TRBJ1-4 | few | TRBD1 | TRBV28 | TGTGCCAGCAGTCCACAGGGGAGGACGGAAAAACTGTTTTTT | CASSPQGRTEKLFF
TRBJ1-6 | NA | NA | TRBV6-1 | TGTGCCAGCAGTGACAGACTGGGTAATTCACCCCTCCACTTT | CASSDRLGNSPLHF
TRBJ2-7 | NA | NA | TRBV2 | TGTGCCAGCAGCGCGGGGACAGTAGGACTGTACGAGCAGTACTTC | CASSAGTVGLYEQYF
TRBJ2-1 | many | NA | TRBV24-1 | TGTGCAGTCGGGGATACTCACAATGAGCAGTTCTTC | CAVGDTHNEQFF
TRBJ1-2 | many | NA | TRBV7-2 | TGTGCCAGCAGCCCCTTAGTCGGCTACACCTTC | CASSPLVGYTF
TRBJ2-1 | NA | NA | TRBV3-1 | TGTGCCAGCAGCCAACTCGGGACGTCGTCGGGTGAGCAGTTCTTC | CASSQLGTSSGEQFF
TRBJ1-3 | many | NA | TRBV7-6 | TGTGCCAGCAGCTTCAGTCGCGTCCCCGACCCATACTCTGGAAACACCATATATTTT | CASSFSRVPDPYSGNTIYF
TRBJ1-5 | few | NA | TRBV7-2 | TGTGCCAGCAGCCAGTACAGGGCCCAGCCCCAGCATTTT | CASSQYRAQPQHF
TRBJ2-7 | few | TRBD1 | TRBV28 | TGTGCCAGCAGTTTTCCTATCACTTCGGGACAGGTGGTCTACGAGCAGTACTTC | CASSFPITSGQVVYEQYF
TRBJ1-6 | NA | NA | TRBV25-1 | TGTGCCAGCAGAGGGGCGGGGCCGGACAATTCACCCCTCCACTTT | CASRGAGPDNSPLHF
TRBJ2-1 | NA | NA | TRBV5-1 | TGCGCCAGCAGCTTGGCGGCAGGTAACAATGAGCAGTTCTTC | CASSLAAGNNEQFF
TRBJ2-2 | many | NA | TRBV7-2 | TGTGCCAGCAGCTTAGGCTGGGCTAACACCGGGGAGCTGTTTTTT | CASSLGWANTGELFF
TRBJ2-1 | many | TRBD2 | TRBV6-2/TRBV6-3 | TGTGCCAGCAGTTACTCCCCTAGCGGGGGCCTATACAATGAGCAGTTCTTC | CASSYSPSGGLYNEQFF
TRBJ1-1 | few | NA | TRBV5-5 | TGTGCCAGCAGCTTGGTGCAGGGCTTGGGGTCTGAAGCTTTCTTT | CASSLVQGLGSEAFF
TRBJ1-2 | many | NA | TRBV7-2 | TGTGCCAGCAGCTTGAGCGCGACAGTCGGCTACACCTTC | CASSLSATVGYTF
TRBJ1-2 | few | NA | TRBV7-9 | TGTGCCAGCAGCTTACAGGGGTGGTATGGCTACACCTTC | CASSLQGWYGYTF
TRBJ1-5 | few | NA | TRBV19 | TGTGCCAGTAGTATAGGGACAACTAGCAATCAGCCCCAGCATTTT | CASSIGTTSNQPQHF
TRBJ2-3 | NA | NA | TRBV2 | TGTGCCAGCAGTGCTTGGACAGCTAGCACAGATACGCAGTATTTT | CASSAWTASTDTQYF